These 32 T cell receptor beta chains were all obtained from the same sample, sequenced in a study of brain T cells in children with intractable seizures. Time point meaning: blood from clinic visit 5 months post-surgery; TSC patient then seizure free. Produced via immunoSEQ multiplex PCR; TCRdb's table is partial and in-frame only. The profile covers about 340,000 clones, with 85% to 95% appearing a single time and 5% to 7% taken by the ten largest. This material consisted of peripheral blood, taken less than 6 months after surgery. The origin of the receptors is a boy under three years old with tuberous sclerosis and intractable seizures.

This clone was seen just once. The gene calls are TRBV29-1 and TRBJ2-3, with TRBD2 matching over 10 bases. Germline V gene data show CDR1 as SQVTM and CDR2 as ANQGSEA. CDR3 length equals 14 residues. The junction had 6 bases not matched to a gene; V was cut back by 4 bases and J by 5 bases. CDR3 in DNA: TGCAGCGTTGCTCCTAGCGGGAGTCAAGATACGCAGTATTTT. This translates into CSVAPSGSQDTQYF.

CDR3 sequence reads: CASSPPRTGGKRSPLHF. Written as DNA, the CDR3 is TGTGCCAGCAGTCCGCCAAGGACAGGGGGAAAAAGATCACCCCTCCACTTT. The chain couples TRBV28 to TRBJ1-6; 10 bases are a match to TRBD1. The CDR3 consists of 17 residues. Per the germline V gene, CDR1 is MDHEN and CDR2 is SYDVKM. Trimming removed 5 bases from V and 10 bases from J; junction bases left unmatched: 14.

The chain recombines TRBV7-3 with TRBJ1-1, with no clear D. Germline CDR1 reads SGHTA; CDR2 reads FQGTGA. The CDR3 runs to 14 residues. Trimming cost V 1 base and J 5 bases, with 11 bases left between them. For the CDR3, the DNA is TGTGCCAGCAGCTTAAAGGCAGGTGGGACTGAAGCTTTCTTT. As protein: CASSLKAGGTEAFF.

V is TRBV14 and J is TRBJ2-7; D is unresolved. CDR1 is SGHDN, CDR2 FVKESK, per germline. The CDR3 loop spans 14 amino acids. With 1 base removed from V and 0 bases from J, the gap between germline ends came to 7 bases. The CDR3 sequence is CASSQVGYSYEQYF. The CDR3, as DNA: TGTGCCAGCAGCCAAGTTGGCTACTCCTACGAGCAGTACTTC.

This chain connects TRBV7-6 to TRBJ1-1, with D possibly matching TRBD1 (5 bases). CDR3 size: 14 residues. Germline V lookup: CDR1 SGHVS, CDR2 FNYEAQ. Between the trimmed V and J ends, which lost 5 bases and 3 bases, there was a span of 13 bases. CDR3 residues: CASSESGPYTEAFF. Written as DNA, the CDR3 is TGTGCCAGCAGCGAATCGGGACCCTACACTGAAGCTTTCTTT.

This sequence joins TRBV19 and TRBJ1-6; a possible D gene is TRBD1 (5 bases). Germline assignment: CDR1 LNHDA and CDR2 SQIVND (reference sequence). CDR3 length: 15 amino acids. The V gene lost 6 bases and the J gene lost 6 bases, with 15 bases spanning the gap. Written as DNA, the CDR3 is TGTGCCAGTAGGCTTGCGGGGGATTTTAATTCACCCCTCCACTTT. Its protein is CASRLAGDFNSPLHF.

This chain connects TRBV6-4 to TRBJ1-5; D is uncertain. CDR1 and CDR2 from the germline V gene are MRHNA and SNTAGT. The V and J ends lost 3 bases and 4 bases respectively, with 7 bases between them. The CDR3 runs to 13 residues. The CDR3 DNA follows: TGTGCCAGCAGTGAAAGGGAAAATCAGCCCCAGCATTTT. Translation gives CASSERENQPQHF.

This clone was seen only once. V usage is TRBV5-6 and J usage is TRBJ2-1, with unresolved D. CDR3 length equals 13 residues. In germline, CDR1 is SGHDT, CDR2 YYEEEE. V was pared by 0 bases and J by 8 bases, with 9 bases between. The CDR3 sequence is CASSLGTIHEQFF. In DNA form, the CDR3 reads TGTGCCAGCAGCTTGGGAACAATCCATGAGCAGTTCTTC.

The genes are TRBV18 and TRBJ1-2; D is unresolved. Germline lookup yields CDR1 KGHSH and CDR2 LQKENI. The germline V and J ends were trimmed by 0 bases and 4 bases, with 9 bases remaining between them. The CDR3 runs 14 residues. The CDR3 DNA reads as TGTGCCAGCTCACCACCGCTTGACACCTATGGCTACACCTTC. Its protein product is CASSPPLDTYGYTF.

The chain uses TRBV2 and TRBJ1-2; D unclear. V was trimmed by 1 base and J by 10 bases, leaving 10 bases between them. Germline CDR1 SNHLY, CDR2 FYNNEI. The CDR3 totals 12 residues. CDR3 nucleotide sequence: TGTGCCAGCAGTGAAGGGCCGACTTACTACACCTTC. This gives the protein CASSEGPTYYTF.

The genes are TRBV4-1 and TRBJ1-1; D ambiguous. This CDR3 spans 16 amino acids. Trimming stripped 4 bases from V and 0 bases from J, with 15 bases between. Germline V lookup: CDR1 MGHRA, CDR2 YSYEKL. The CDR3: CASSRALSPVNTEAFF. The CDR3 bases are TGCGCCAGCAGCCGGGCCCTATCTCCCGTGAACACTGAAGCTTTCTTT.

V usage is TRBV10-2 and J usage is TRBJ2-4; D perhaps matches TRBD1 (5 bases). Germline V CDR1 and CDR2: WSHSY, SAAADI. Trimming took off 3 bases at V and 0 bases at J, with 12 bases between the two ends. The CDR3 length is 16 residues. CDR3 nucleotides: TGCGCCAGCAGTGAAGGGGCCCTGCTAGCCAAAAACATTCAGTACTTC. Its translation is CASSEGALLAKNIQYF.

CDR3 nucleotides: TGTGCCAGCGGTCCGCGGCCTATAAACACAGATACGCAGTATTTT. Its protein is CASGPRPINTDTQYF. This chain joins TRBV6-5 and TRBJ2-3; unclear D gene. V lost 8 bases and J lost 2, with 17 bases in between. Germline CDR1 reads MNHEY; CDR2 reads SVGAGI. CDR3 length: 15 amino acids.

This clone was picked up a small number of times. The chain carries TRBV21-1 and TRBJ2-3; TRBD2 was called by the table and not checked on the DNA. TRBV21-1 is flagged as a pseudogene. The CDR3 extends over 15 amino acids. The chain's CDR3 is CASSLREARWNTQYF. CDR3 sequence (DNA): TGTGCCAGCAGCTTACGGGAGGCGCGTTGGAATACGCAGTATTTT.

This clone is a singleton in its sample. V and J are TRBV6-6 and TRBJ1-4, with D possibly matching TRBD1 (6 bases). The length of the CDR3 is 13 residues. Trimming took off 1 base at V and 8 bases at J, with 8 bases between the two ends. The V gene's germline CDR1 is MNHNY and CDR2 SVGAGI (reference sequence). The CDR3 DNA is TGTGCCAGCAGTTACTTTACAGGGGAAAAACTGTTTTTT. Its protein product is CASSYFTGEKLFF.

The gene calls are TRBV9 and TRBJ1-5, with D tentatively TRBD1 (5 bases). This CDR3 has 14 amino acids. Germline CDR1 reads SGDLS; CDR2 reads YYNGEE. V lost 0 bases to trimming and J lost 7 bases, with 11 bases between them. CDR3 DNA sequence: TGTGCCAGCAGCGTAGCAAACCAGGGACAGCCCCAGCATTTT. The encoded protein is CASSVANQGQPQHF.

The V and J genes are TRBV29-1 and TRBJ2-7; D tentatively reads TRBD1 or TRBD2 (5 bases each). With 2 bases removed from V and 5 bases from J, the gap between germline ends came to 13 bases. This CDR3 has 13 amino acids. CDR1 is SQVTM and CDR2 is ANQGSEA in the germline V gene. The CDR3 here is CSVELAGSHEQYF. The CDR3 nucleotides are TGCAGCGTTGAATTGGCAGGGAGCCACGAGCAGTACTTC.

The table lists this clone with a count of one. The V and J genes are TRBV7-3 and TRBJ2-1, with 10 bases aligning to TRBD2. After removal of 3 bases from V and 6 bases from J, the junction contained 5 bases not matched to a gene. The CDR3 has 15 amino acids. CDR1 is SGHTA and CDR2 is FQGTGA in the germline V gene. CDR3 in amino acids: CASSFSGRPINEQFF. In nucleotides, the CDR3 is TGTGCCAGCAGCTTTAGCGGGAGGCCGATCAATGAGCAGTTCTTC.

The genes are TRBV6-5 and TRBJ1-6, with a tentative D call TRBD1 (5 bases). The CDR3 is 16 amino acids. Germline CDR1 and CDR2: MNHEY and SVGAGI. The V and J ends lost 0 bases and 5 bases respectively, with 11 bases between them. The CDR3 region is CASSYSIEGHNSPLHF. CDR3 nucleotides: TGTGCCAGCAGTTACTCGATCGAGGGGCATAATTCACCCCTCCACTTT.

The chain carries TRBV18 and TRBJ1-1; D is undetermined. Germline CDR1 KGHSH, CDR2 LQKENI. Trimming took off 3 bases at V and 0 bases at J, with 8 bases between the two ends. This CDR3 has 14 residues. The chain's CDR3 is CASSPLHLNTEAFF. The CDR3 DNA is TGTGCCAGCTCACCCTTACACCTGAACACTGAAGCTTTCTTT. Drawing the rest from reference TRBV18 and TRBJ1-1, the complete variable domain is NAGVMQNPRHLVRRRGQEARLRCSPMKGHSHVYWYRQLPEEGLKFMVYLQKENIIDESGMPKERFSAEFPKEGPSILRIQQVVRGDSAAYFCASSPLHLNTEAFFGQGTRLTVV.

The chain links TRBV5-8 to TRBJ2-1; 8 bases fit TRBD2. The CDR3 has 15 amino acids. V was clipped by 3 bases and J by 4 bases; unmatched bases: 6. In germline, CDR1 is SGHTS, CDR2 YDEGEE. Here the CDR3 reads CASSYPGGNYNEQFF. The CDR3 DNA reads as TGTGCCAGCAGCTACCCGGGAGGGAATTACAATGAGCAGTTCTTC.

This clone was seen a few times. The V and J genes are TRBV4-1 and TRBJ1-3; D ambiguous. The CDR3 consists of 20 residues. Germline CDR1 MGHRA, CDR2 YSYEKL. Trimming took 2 bases from V and 0 from J, leaving 23 bases between them. The chain's CDR3 is CASSQLLRRLPLSSGNTIYF. The DNA of the CDR3 is TGCGCCAGCAGCCAACTCCTACGTAGATTACCCCTGAGCTCTGGAAACACCATATATTTT.

The genes are TRBV4-2 and TRBJ1-1, with a tentative D call TRBD1 (5 bases). This CDR3 spans 15 amino acids. Per the germline V gene, CDR1 is LGHNA and CDR2 is YNFKEQ. V lost 4 bases to trimming and J lost 3 bases, with 15 bases between them. The CDR3 reads CASSLEGLGDTEAFF. In nucleotides, the CDR3 is TGTGCCAGCAGCCTCGAGGGGTTGGGGGACACTGAAGCTTTCTTT.

This sequence joins TRBV12-5 and TRBJ2-6, with D maybe TRBD2 (5 bases). Trimming cost V 5 bases and J 2 bases, with 13 bases left between them. There are 16 residues in the CDR3. The germline CDR1 and CDR2 sequences are LGHNT and FRNRAP. This chain's CDR3 is CASGPPRGAGANVLTF. CDR3 DNA sequence: TGTGCTAGTGGTCCCCCCCGGGGAGCTGGGGCCAACGTCCTGACTTTC.

This rearrangement joins TRBV24-1 to TRBJ2-5; D is unclear. This CDR3 region has 12 residues. Trimming shortened V by 2 bases and J by 5 bases, and 5 bases separated the two germline ends. Germline-derived CDR1 and CDR2 are KGHDR and SFDVKD. The CDR3 sequence: CATSDSGETQYF. The CDR3 nucleotides read TGTGCCACCAGTGATTCTGGGGAGACCCAGTACTTC.

V and J are TRBV14 and TRBJ2-7; no reliable D call. The CDR3 runs 15 residues. The ends were cut back, 0 bases at V and 4 bases at J, with 13 bases in the middle. Germline CDR1 reads SGHDN; CDR2 reads FVKESK. DNA of the CDR3: TGTGCCAGCAGCCAAGAATACTCCTTTGATTACGAGCAGTACTTC. Translated: CASSQEYSFDYEQYF.

The V and J genes are TRBV24-1 and TRBJ2-1, with unresolved D. The CDR3 sequence is 15 residues long. Germline-derived CDR1 and CDR2 are KGHDR and SFDVKD. Trimming removed 0 bases from V and 6 bases from J, with 11 bases in between. CDR3 coding DNA: TGTGCCACCAGTGATTTGCCGGGCGTGAGCAATGAGCAGTTCTTC. Its translation is CATSDLPGVSNEQFF.

The rearrangement uses TRBV7-6 and TRBJ1-1; D is possibly TRBD1 (5 bases). V was shortened by 5 bases and J by 4 bases, with 11 bases between the two germline ends. The CDR3 extends over 13 amino acids. CDR1 and CDR2 (germline): SGHVS, FNYEAQ. In DNA form, the CDR3 reads TGTGCCAGCAGCGGAGGGACCTTCACTGAAGCTTTCTTT. Its translation is CASSGGTFTEAFF.

The chain employs TRBV6-1 and TRBJ2-1, with a weak D call TRBD1 (6 bases). The germline V gene has CDR1 MNHNS and CDR2 SASEGT. Trimming took 1 base from V and 12 from J, leaving 10 bases between them. This CDR3 is built from 12 residues. This CDR3 reads CASSEVGGGQFF. The CDR3 DNA sequence: TGTGCCAGCAGTGAAGTAGGGGGTGGGCAGTTCTTC.

The V gene is TRBV30, the J gene TRBJ1-2; 8 nucleotides align to TRBD1. V was clipped by 8 bases and J by 8 bases; unmatched bases: 4. The CDR3 loop spans 10 amino acids. Germline V gene lookup returns CDR1 GTSNPN and CDR2 SVGIG (reference sequence). This CDR3 reads CARWTGGYTF. CDR3 bases: TGTGCCCGCTGGACAGGGGGCTACACCTTC. Combining the CDR3 with reference TRBV30 and TRBJ1-2 gives the whole variable domain SQTIHQWPATLVQPVGSPLSLECTVEGTSNPNLYWYRQAAGRGLQLLFYSVGIGQISSEVPQNLSASRPQDRQFILSSKKLLLSDSGFYLCARWTGGYTFGSGTRLTVV.

The chain joins TRBV5-6 to TRBJ2-5; 7 nucleotides align to TRBD2. The V and J ends lost 2 bases and 1 base, in that order; junction bases with no gene match: 5. The CDR3 is 15 residues long. Looked up from germline, CDR1 is SGHDT and CDR2 is YYEEEE. CDR3 amino acids: CASSLAGRGQETQYF. The CDR3 DNA reads TGTGCCAGCAGCTTAGCGGGACGGGGCCAAGAGACCCAGTACTTC.

The DNA for the CDR3 is TGCGCCAGCAGCTTGGGGGTAGCGGGAGAGACCCAGTACTTC. Protein sequence: CASSLGVAGETQYF. This chain connects TRBV5-1 to TRBJ2-5; 7 bases fit TRBD2. With V trimmed by 0 bases and J by 4 bases, 3 bases remained unmatched. Germline V CDR1 and CDR2: SGHRS, YFSETQ. The CDR3 totals 14 residues.